Detailed here is one T cell receptor (beta chain). The data are from a study of blood T cell repertoires in COVID-19. V lost 7 bases and J 6 bases, leaving 13 bases between the germline ends. The CDR3 totals 13 residues. Germline CDR1 is LGHNT and CDR2 is FRNRAP. The assay was immunoSEQ multiplex PCR, and TCRdb's table has in-frame clones only and misses some. Among about 220,000 clones listed, around 83% were seen once. The chain combines TRBV12-5 with TRBJ1-5; D is unresolved. The specimen was peripheral blood. The clonotype comes from a man aged 45-60 years with active or convalescent COVID-19. CDR3 bases: TGTGCTAGTGCCTCGAGCGGTGGTCAGCCCCAGCATTTT. Amino acid sequence: CASASSGGQPQHF. Based on the CDR3 plus reference TRBV12-5 and TRBJ1-5, the full variable domain is DARVTQTPRHKVTEMGQEVTMRCQPILGHNTVFWYRQTMMQGLELLAYFRNRAPLDDSGMPKDRFSAEMPDATLATLKIQPSEPRDSAVYFCASASSGGQPQHFGDGTRLSIL.